This is a list of T cell receptor beta chains from one sample in a study of CD8 T cells in Susac syndrome. In TCRdb, the immunoSEQ multiplex PCR reads were re-called with MiXCR into one record per CDR3 protein. The repertoire holds about 150,000 distinct CDR3 sequences, with around 95% as singletons. The specimen sequenced was CD8+ T cells from PBMCs. The receptors here all came from a human donor with multiple sclerosis. Each CDR3 is given with its conserved first and last residue. D genes are given only for firm matches. A row's size may be missing; if present it is once, few, many or a size class.

TRBJ2-3	-	-	TRBV9	CASSVGLLSTDTQYF	TGTGCCAGCAGCGTAGGGCTCCTTAGCACAGATACGCAGTATTTT
TRBJ1-2	-	-	TRBV13	CASSFEIGGHYGYTF	TGTGCCAGCAGCTTTGAAATAGGGGGGCACTATGGCTACACCTTC
TRBJ2-2	-	-	TRBV30	CAWSLPPGRAYTGELFF	TGTGCCTGGAGTCTTCCCCCGGGACGGGCATACACCGGGGAGCTGTTTTTT
TRBJ1-6	-	-	TRBV9	CASSVAGTEYSPLHF	TGTGCCAGCAGCGTAGCTGGGACGGAATACTCACCCCTCCACTTT
TRBJ2-3	-	-	TRBV2	CASNEGLSFTDTQYF	TGTGCCAGCAACGAAGGACTTTCCTTCACAGATACGCAGTATTTT
TRBJ1-1	-	-	TRBV5-1	CASSPGRPNTEAFF	TGCGCCAGCAGCCCGGGACGGCCGAACACTGAAGCTTTCTTT
TRBJ2-7	-	-	TRBV5-1	CASSMGQLHYEQYF	TGCGCCAGCAGCATGGGGCAGCTTCACTACGAGCAGTACTTC
TRBJ2-7	TRBD2	-	TRBV14	CASSQVPGLAYEQYF	TGTGCCAGCAGCCAAGTTCCGGGACTAGCCTACGAGCAGTACTTC
TRBJ1-5	TRBD1	-	TRBV20-1	CSARSYRTGGNQPQHF	TGCAGTGCTAGATCCTACCGGACAGGGGGGAATCAGCCCCAGCATTTT
TRBJ2-1	-	few	TRBV6-5	CASSPPSSYNEQFF	TGTGCCAGCAGTCCCCCAAGCTCCTACAATGAGCAGTTCTTC
TRBJ2-7	-	once	TRBV9	CASSVSPLFSYEQYF	TGTGCCAGCAGCGTCAGCCCCTTATTCTCCTACGAGCAGTACTTC
TRBJ1-2	-	once	TRBV15	CATSRDTGGYTF	TGTGCCACCAGCAGAGACACTGGGGGCTACACCTTC
TRBJ2-7	TRBD1	-	TRBV20-1	CSATDRQGSHYEQYF	TGCAGTGCTACTGATAGACAGGGGTCCCACTACGAGCAGTACTTC
TRBJ2-7	-	-	TRBV5-1	CASSPRRGGTYEQYF	TGCGCCAGCAGCCCTCGGAGGGGAGGTACCTACGAGCAGTACTTC
TRBJ1-3	-	once	TRBV29-1	CSVEDQGAGNTIYF	TGCAGCGTTGAAGATCAGGGTGCTGGAAACACCATATATTTT
TRBJ2-5	-	few	TRBV15	CATSRVGDPLQYF	TGTGCCACCAGCAGAGTAGGGGACCCACTTCAGTACTTC
TRBJ1-2	-	-	TRBV20-1	CSADVGAGGGYTF	TGCAGTGCTGATGTAGGAGCGGGGGGTGGCTACACCTTC